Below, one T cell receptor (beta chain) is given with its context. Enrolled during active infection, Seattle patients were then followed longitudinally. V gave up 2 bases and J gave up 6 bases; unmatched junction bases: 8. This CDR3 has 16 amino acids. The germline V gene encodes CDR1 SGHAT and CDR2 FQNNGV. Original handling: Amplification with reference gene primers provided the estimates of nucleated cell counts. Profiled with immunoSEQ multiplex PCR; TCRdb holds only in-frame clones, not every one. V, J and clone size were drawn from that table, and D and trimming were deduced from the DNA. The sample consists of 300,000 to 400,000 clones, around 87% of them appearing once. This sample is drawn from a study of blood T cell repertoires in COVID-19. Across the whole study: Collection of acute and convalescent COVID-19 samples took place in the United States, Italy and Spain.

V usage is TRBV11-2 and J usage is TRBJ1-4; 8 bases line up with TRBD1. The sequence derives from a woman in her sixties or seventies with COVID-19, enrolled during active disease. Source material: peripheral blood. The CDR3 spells CASSLSVNRGYEKLFF. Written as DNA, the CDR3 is TGTGCCAGCAGCTTAAGTGTCAACAGGGGGTATGAAAAACTGTTTTTT.